This T cell receptor beta chain was profiled in a study of long-term antiretroviral therapy in people with HIV. V was cut by 1 base and J by 10 bases, with 17 bases left in between. Germline V CDR1 and CDR2: SGHTS, YDEGEE. The CDR3 is 15 residues long. Running of the v3.0 immunoSEQ assay took place at survey level. Produced via immunoSEQ multiplex PCR; TCRdb's table is partial and in-frame only. The sample lists over 20,000 clones; more than 70% were seen once. Source: unsorted PBMCs, taken 3 years after starting antiretroviral therapy. This TCR was recovered from a man aged 18-30 years with HIV. The V call is TRBV5-8, the J call TRBJ1-4; the D gene is possibly TRBD1 (6 bases). The CDR3 region is CASSLRDTVPGKLFF. CDR3 nucleotides: TGTGCCAGCAGCTTGCGGGACACTGTGCCGGGAAAACTGTTTTTT.